The 5 T cell receptor beta chains below were found in one sample sequenced in a study of blood T cells in healthy people across ages. The second PCR ran about 6 to 12 cycles with a sample-barcoded 5' primer and J-beta primers. From the 5' RACE reads, TCRdb called clonotypes with MiXCR, one entry per CDR3 protein. This sample carries 850,000 to 1,100,000 distinct CDR3 sequences, less than 45% of them seen once, and the ten largest clones take roughly 14%. The sample consisted of blood. The receptors here all came from a man aged 18 to 30 in good health.

Notes on this clonotype: The junction differs from germline at one of its ends, possibly a read error. CDR3 DNA sequence: TGTGCCAGCACCGATCCGAGGGAGGGGCGAGACAATGAGCAGTTCTTT. This encodes CASTDPREGRDNEQFF. The chain joins TRBV6-2 or TRBV6-3 to TRBJ2-1, with TRBD2 identical over 7 bases. Germline loops: CDR1 MNHEY, CDR2 SVGEGT. There are 16 residues in the CDR3.

There are many counts of this clonotype. The chain has TRBV25-1 and TRBJ2-7, with 7 bases matching TRBD2. After removal of 5 bases from V and 0 bases from J, the junction contained 10 bases not matched to a gene. Germline V lookup: CDR1 MGHDK, CDR2 SYGVNS. This CDR3 contains 16 residues. This CDR3 is CASSHVASGISYEQYF. CDR3 DNA: TGTGCCAGCAGTCATGTGGCTAGCGGTATCTCCTACGAGCAGTACTTC.

The gene calls are TRBV4-2 and TRBJ2-5, with TRBD1 as a possible D gene (5 bases). CDR3 size: 16 residues. Germline V gene data show CDR1 as LGHNA and CDR2 as YNFKEQ. Trimming took 0 bases from V and 5 from J, leaving 16 bases between them. Written as DNA, the CDR3 is TGTGCCAGCAGCCAAGATAAGGAAGCGACAGCGGAGACCCAGTACTTC. Its protein product is CASSQDKEATAETQYF.

This clonotype was observed a few times. This chain uses TRBV4-1 with TRBJ1-1; maybe TRBD1 (5 bases). Germline V lookup: CDR1 MGHRA, CDR2 YSYEKL. The CDR3 contains 16 residues. Trimming shortened V by 4 bases and J by 1 base, and 16 bases separated the two germline ends. As DNA, the CDR3 is TGCGCCAGCAGCCGCCCCCTCCAGGGCCGGAACACTGAAGCTTTCTTT. Its translation is CASSRPLQGRNTEAFF.

This clonotype was recorded a few times. V usage is TRBV4-3 and J usage is TRBJ2-3; D might be TRBD2 (6 bases). The CDR3 extends over 17 amino acids. The germline CDR1 and CDR2 sequences are LGHNA and YSLEER. V lost 0 bases and J 2 bases, leaving 15 bases between the germline ends. The DNA for the CDR3 is TGCGCCAGCAGCCAAGATCGGAGGACTATTCTCACAGATACGCAGTATTTT. It encodes CASSQDRRTILTDTQYF.